What follows is one T cell receptor (beta chain) and its context. The target antigen is unknown. The data are from a study of monozygotic twins with inflammatory bowel disease. Study-wide points: IBD patients showed reduced TCRbeta diversity (inverse Simpson) versus healthy co-twins.

Germline CDR1 GTSNPN, CDR2 SVGIG (reference sequence). This CDR3 is built from 16 residues. TCRdb re-called the 5' RACE reads; one entry per CDR3 protein, DNA not given. This sample lists about 150,000 distinct CDR3 sequences; its ten largest clones have around 1.3%. The sequenced material came from blood. This TCR was recovered from a human donor with ulcerative colitis or Crohn's disease, or a healthy co-twin of an affected twin (not recorded which). J is TRBJ2-1 and V is TRBV30; checking the TCRdb D call of TRBD2 is not possible without DNA. CDR3 sequence: CAWRRPASGSLGEQFF.